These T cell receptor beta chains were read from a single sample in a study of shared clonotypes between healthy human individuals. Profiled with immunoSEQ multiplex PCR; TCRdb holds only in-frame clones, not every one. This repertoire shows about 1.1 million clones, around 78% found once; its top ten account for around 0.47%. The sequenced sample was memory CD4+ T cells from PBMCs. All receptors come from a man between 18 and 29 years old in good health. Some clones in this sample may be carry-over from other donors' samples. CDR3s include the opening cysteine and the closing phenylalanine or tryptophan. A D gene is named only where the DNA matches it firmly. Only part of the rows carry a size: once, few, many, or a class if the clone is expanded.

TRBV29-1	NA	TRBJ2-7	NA	TGCAGCGTTGGGTGGTCGGCAGTCGACGAGCAGTACTTC	CSVGWSAVDEQYF
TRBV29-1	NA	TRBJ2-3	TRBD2	TGCAGCGTCCCGACTAGCGGGGGGGTAGATACGCAGTATTTT	CSVPTSGGVDTQYF
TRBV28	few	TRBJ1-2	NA	TGTGCCAGCAGTCCTACGACAGGTTATGGCTACACCTTC	CASSPTTGYGYTF
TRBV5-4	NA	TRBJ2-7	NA	TGTGCCAGCAGCCCTAGGGGCGGGGCCCCCTACGAGCAGTACTTC	CASSPRGGAPYEQYF
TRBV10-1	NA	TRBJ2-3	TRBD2	TGCGCCAGCAGTGACGGGGGGATGGATACGCAGTATTTT	CASSDGGMDTQYF
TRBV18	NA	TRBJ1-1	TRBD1	TGTGCCAGCAGACAGGGGGCGACGAACACTGAAGCTTTCTTT	CASRQGATNTEAFF
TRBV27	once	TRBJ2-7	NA	TGTGCCAGCAGTCCAATCGGGTCCTACGAGCAGTACTTC	CASSPIGSYEQYF
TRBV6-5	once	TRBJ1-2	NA	TGTGCCAGCAGCGTCCGGGGCGATTGGAGCTACACCTTC	CASSVRGDWSYTF
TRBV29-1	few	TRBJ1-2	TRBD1	TGCAGCGCTGGGACAGCGCACTCATGGGATGGCTACACCTTC	CSAGTAHSWDGYTF
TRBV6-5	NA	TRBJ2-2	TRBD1	TGTGCCAGTTATCGGGACAGGGGGAAAGGGGAGCTGTTTTTT	CASYRDRGKGELFF
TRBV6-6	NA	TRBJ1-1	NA	TGTGCCAGCACCTCTAAACCACGGGGGACCGAAGCTTTCTTT	CASTSKPRGTEAFF
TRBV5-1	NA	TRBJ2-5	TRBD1	TGCGCCAGCAGCTTGGTCGGGACAGGCCAAGAGACCCAGTACTTC	CASSLVGTGQETQYF
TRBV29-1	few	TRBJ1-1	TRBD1	TGCAGCGCCGCAGGGGGGGACACTGAAGCTTTCTTT	CSAAGGDTEAFF
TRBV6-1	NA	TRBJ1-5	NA	TGTGCCAGCAGTGTCACCCCGGGGGGGATGGCTCAGCCCCAGCATTTT	CASSVTPGGMAQPQHF
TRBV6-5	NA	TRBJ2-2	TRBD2	TGTGCCAGCAGGTCCCTAGCGGCAACCGGGGAGCTGTTTTTT	CASRSLAATGELFF
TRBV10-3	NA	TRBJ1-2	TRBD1	TGTGCCATCAGGGCCACGACAGGGGGCTATGGCTACACCTTC	CAIRATTGGYGYTF
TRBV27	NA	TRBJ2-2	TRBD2	TGTGCCAGCAGGCTAGCGGTCTACACCGGGGAGCTGTTTTTT	CASRLAVYTGELFF
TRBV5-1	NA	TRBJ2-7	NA	TGCGCCAGCAGCCCCGGACTGGGTCCCTACGAGCAGTACTTC	CASSPGLGPYEQYF
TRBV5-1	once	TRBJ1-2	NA	TGCGCCAGCAGCTTGATGCAGGGGAGCGGCTACACCTTC	CASSLMQGSGYTF
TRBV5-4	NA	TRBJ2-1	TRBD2	TGTGCCAGCAGCCCGGGGACTAGCGGGAGTTTTGGGTACAATGAGCAGTTCTTC	CASSPGTSGSFGYNEQFF
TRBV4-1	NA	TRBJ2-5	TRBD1	TGCGCCAGCAGCCAAGATGACAGGGAACAAGAGACCCAGTACTTC	CASSQDDREQETQYF
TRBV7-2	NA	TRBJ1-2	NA	TGTGCCAGCAGCTTAGGGTATCCAGGGACCTATGGCTACACCTTC	CASSLGYPGTYGYTF
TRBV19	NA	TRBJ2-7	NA	TGTGCCAGTAGTTCCCTCGACATCAGGCCCCACGAGCAGTACTTC	CASSSLDIRPHEQYF
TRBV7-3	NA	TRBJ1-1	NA	TGTGCCAGCAGCTTAACCCGGACAGCCATGAACACTGAAGCTTTCTTT	CASSLTRTAMNTEAFF
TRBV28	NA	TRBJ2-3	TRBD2	TGTGCCAGCAGGGGCGTTTACGGGCTAGCGGGAATAGATACGCAGTATTTT	CASRGVYGLAGIDTQYF
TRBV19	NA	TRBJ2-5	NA	TGTGCCAGTAGTCCTCAAGAGACCCAGTACTTC	CASSPQETQYF
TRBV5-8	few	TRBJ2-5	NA	TGTGCCAGCAGCTTGCGGGCCCGGGGGATCCGAGAGACCCAGTACTTC	CASSLRARGIRETQYF
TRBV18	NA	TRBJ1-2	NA	TGTGCCAGCTCACCCTCAGGGGACTATGGCTACACCTTC	CASSPSGDYGYTF
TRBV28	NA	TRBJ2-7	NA	TGTGCCAGTGGGGGGGGCGGTCGAAGTTACGAGCAGTACTTC	CASGGGGRSYEQYF
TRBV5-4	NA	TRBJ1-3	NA	TGTGCCAGCAGCCCGGGGACGCCGATATCTGGAAACACCATATATTTT	CASSPGTPISGNTIYF
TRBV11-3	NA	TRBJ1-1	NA	TGTGCCAGCAGCTTGGACACAACTGAAGCTTTCTTT	CASSLDTTEAFF
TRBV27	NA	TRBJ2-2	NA	TGTGCCAGCAGGGAGAGGGCCTCCGGGGAGCTGTTTTTT	CASRERASGELFF
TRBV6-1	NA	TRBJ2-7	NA	TGTGCCAGCAACCCTCTACAGCTGCTCTCCTACGAGCAGTACTTC	CASNPLQLLSYEQYF
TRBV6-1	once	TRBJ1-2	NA	TGTGCCAGCCTGGGGGTTCGGTATGGCTACACCTTC	CASLGVRYGYTF